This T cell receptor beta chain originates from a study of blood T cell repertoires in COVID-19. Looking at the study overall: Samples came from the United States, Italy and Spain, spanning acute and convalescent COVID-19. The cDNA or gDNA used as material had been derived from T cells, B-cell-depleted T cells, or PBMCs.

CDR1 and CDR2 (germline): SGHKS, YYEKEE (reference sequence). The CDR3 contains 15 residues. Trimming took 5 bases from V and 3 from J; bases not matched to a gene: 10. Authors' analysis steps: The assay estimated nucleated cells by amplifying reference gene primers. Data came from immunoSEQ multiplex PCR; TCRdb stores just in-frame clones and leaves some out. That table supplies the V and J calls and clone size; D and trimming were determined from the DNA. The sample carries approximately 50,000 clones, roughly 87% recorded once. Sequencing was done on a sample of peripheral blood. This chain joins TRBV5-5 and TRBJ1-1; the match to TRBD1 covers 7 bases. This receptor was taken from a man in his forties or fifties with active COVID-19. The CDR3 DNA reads TGTGCCAGCAGACATCGACAGGGAGTGGACACTGAAGCTTTCTTT. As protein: CASRHRQGVDTEAFF. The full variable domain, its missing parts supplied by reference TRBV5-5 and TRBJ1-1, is DAGVTQSPTHLIKTRGQQVTLRCSPISGHKSVSWYQQVLGQGPQFIFQYYEKEERGRGNFPDRFSARQFPNYSSELNVNALLLGDSALYLCASRHRQGVDTEAFFGQGTRLTVV.